This T cell receptor beta chain was recorded in a study of cytomegalovirus exposure and HLA in healthy donors. About the research overall: In terms of ancestry, the Caucasian-associated cluster contained roughly 81% of the approximately 420 genotyped donors. Study-wide results and caveats: Upon later analysis, TCR association rates were observed to vary by HLA locus, being highest for DRB1 and lowest for HLA-C. Previous analysis showed most TCR beta V segments were productive about 87% or about 30% of the time.

Worth noting for this clone: The antigen is unknown.

The PCR contained 60 Vbeta and 13 Jbeta primers. Assay: immunoSEQ multiplex PCR; the TCRdb copy retains only in-frame clones and omits some. The sample yields some 120,000 clones, 65% seen once. The V and J ends lost 1 base and 2 bases respectively, with 20 bases between them. The CDR3 sequence is 18 residues long. The germline V gene encodes CDR1 SGHNT and CDR2 YYREEE (reference sequence). Sequencing input: PBMCs. This TCR came from a woman in her 40s in good health and CMV-seropositive. V gene TRBV5-4 combines with J gene TRBJ2-3, with D hard to call. Here the CDR3 DNA reads TGTGCCAGCAGCTTGAAGTCCAGGCCAACCCACTTCACAGATACGCAGTATTTT. Encoded protein: CASSLKSRPTHFTDTQYF.